This entry concerns a single TCR beta chain. Its target is unknown. This record belongs to a study of cytomegalovirus exposure and HLA in healthy donors. Study-level findings and limits: Researchers reported in a later analysis that common viral pathogens appeared linked to several top clusters. An assumption of roughly uniform sequencing depth across donors underlay the presence/absence analyses. Analysis was performed later, and it showed HLA-associated TCR beta chains to be more clonally expanded than equally common others.

Nominally healthy donors provided the samples, though records likely missed some immune exposures. With 60 Vbeta and 13 Jbeta primers, the PCR was carried out. The repertoire was sequenced with immunoSEQ multiplex PCR; TCRdb's copy has only in-frame clones and lacks some. The sample table sets out 130,000 to 150,000 clones. Material: PBMCs. The TCR comes from a man aged 40-49 years in good health and CMV-seronegative.

The CDR3 sequence: CASSRGTFDYEQYF. CDR3 sequence (DNA): TGCGCCAGCAGCCGCGGGACTTTCGACTACGAGCAGTACTTC. The chain combines TRBV5-1 with TRBJ2-7, with a possible D match to TRBD2 (6 bases). Germline V CDR1 and CDR2: SGHRS, YFSETQ. V gave up 4 bases and J gave up 3 bases, with 14 bases separating them. This CDR3 comprises 14 residues.